This TCR beta chain comes out of a study of Graves' ophthalmopathy and Graves' hyperthyroidism. The term stable hyperthyroidism indicated an absence of ophthalmopathy within 18 months of follow-up. The evidence that diagnosis relied on was clinical symptoms, serum thyroxine, TRAb, thyroid ultrasound and orbital computed tomography. The study amplified TCR beta CDR3 regions using RNA transcripts. After a first-round RT-PCR with HTBI primers, a second-round multiplex PCR was run. TCRdb used MiXCR to reprocess the multiplex PCR reads, holding one entry per CDR3 protein. The sample comprises hundreds of thousands of distinct CDR3 sequences, 22% of which are singletons, and roughly 7.4% rests with the top ten. This clonotype has at least ten counts. This CDR3 contains 16 residues. The germline V gene encodes CDR1 SGHRS and CDR2 YFSETQ. V was cut by 0 bases and J by 5 bases, with 15 bases left in between.

The material sequenced was peripheral blood. This rearrangement joins TRBV5-1 to TRBJ2-4; the D call may be TRBD1 or TRBD2 (5 bases each). This TCR was recovered from a woman younger than 30 with stable Graves' hyperthyroidism. Some clones in this sample may be carry-over from other donors' samples. The CDR3 sequence is CASSLGDGRAQNIQYF. As DNA, the CDR3 is TGCGCCAGCAGCTTGGGGGACGGTAGAGCTCAAAACATTCAGTACTTC.